The source of this T cell receptor (beta chain) is a study of Graves' ophthalmopathy and Graves' hyperthyroidism. Findings of the study overall: The model's prediction of ophthalmopathy progression had 70.59% sensitivity and roughly 77% specificity.

This clonotype was recorded at least ten times. Its antigen remains unidentified. Ophthalmopathy cases showed moderate-to-severe activity, scoring CAS ≥3 and NOSPECS ≥4, with duration under 3 months. Exclusion covered patients with other autoimmune diseases or uncontrolled infections (as well as pregnancy or lactation). Patients were diagnosed from clinical symptoms, serum thyroxine, TRAb, thyroid ultrasound and orbital computed tomography. The V gene lost 3 bases and the J gene lost 7 bases, with 7 bases spanning the gap. Germline V lookup: CDR1 MDHEN, CDR2 SYDVKM. CDR3 length: 12 residues. Using RNA transcripts, the TCR beta CDR3 regions were amplified. First-round RT-PCR with HTBI primers preceded a second-round multiplex PCR. In TCRdb, the multiplex PCR reads were re-called with MiXCR into one record per CDR3 protein. The table shows about 210,000 distinct CDR3 sequences, with around 30% occurring only once.

This clonotype originated in a man between 45 and 60 years old with Graves' ophthalmopathy. The sequencing input was peripheral blood. The chain uses TRBV28 and TRBJ1-5; D unclear. CDR3 residues: CASSFSRQPQHF. The CDR3 DNA reads TGTGCCAGCAGTTTCTCCAGACAGCCCCAGCATTTT.